A selection of T cell receptor beta chains follows, all from one sample in a study of spatial heterogeneity in lung cancer. Using its own MiXCR run on the 5' RACE reads, TCRdb lists one record per CDR3 protein. The table includes around 3,100 distinct CDR3 sequences, 8% detected once. Sequencing used lung tumor tissue, obtained at surgery. Every receptor here comes from a male donor with early-stage non-small cell lung cancer. CDR3s include the opening cysteine and the closing phenylalanine or tryptophan. A D gene is named only where the DNA matches it firmly. Size is stated for part of the rows, as once, few or many counts, or as a class when the clone is expanded.

d_gene: .
v_gene: TRBV7-2
j_gene: TRBJ2-3
abundance: .
CDR3nt: TGTGCCAGCAGCGATGCCGGGACTCGATATACAGATACGCAGTATTTT
CDR3aa: CASSDAGTRYTDTQYF

d_gene: .
v_gene: TRBV29-1
j_gene: TRBJ2-7
abundance: medium-sized
CDR3nt: TGCAGCGTTGATATTATGTCTGGTGAGCAGTACTTC
CDR3aa: CSVDIMSGEQYF

d_gene: .
v_gene: TRBV12-3/TRBV12-4
j_gene: TRBJ1-5
abundance: medium-sized
CDR3nt: TGTGCCAGCAGGGGACGTGGGATTAGCAATCAGCCCCAGCATTTT
CDR3aa: CASRGRGISNQPQHF

d_gene: .
v_gene: TRBV7-9
j_gene: TRBJ2-1
abundance: medium-sized
CDR3nt: TGTGCCAGCGGGGGCCCGGGCTCGTACAATGAGCAGTTCTTC
CDR3aa: CASGGPGSYNEQFF

d_gene: .
v_gene: TRBV20-1
j_gene: TRBJ1-2
abundance: .
CDR3nt: TGCAGTGCCCGGGTCGTTGACCTATACGGCTACACCTTC
CDR3aa: CSARVVDLYGYTF

d_gene: TRBD1
v_gene: TRBV10-2
j_gene: TRBJ2-4
abundance: many
CDR3nt: TGCGCCAGCACCTTGGACAGGGCTGGCGCCAAAAACATTCAGTACTTC
CDR3aa: CASTLDRAGAKNIQYF

d_gene: .
v_gene: TRBV7-3
j_gene: TRBJ2-2
abundance: medium-sized
CDR3nt: TGTGCCAGCAGTCGAGGGGATGGGGAGCTGTTTTTT
CDR3aa: CASSRGDGELFF

d_gene: .
v_gene: TRBV5-1
j_gene: TRBJ1-6
abundance: medium-sized
CDR3nt: TGCGCCAGCAAGATTGACCTGACTCGCAATTCACCCCTCCACTTT
CDR3aa: CASKIDLTRNSPLHF

d_gene: TRBD2
v_gene: TRBV7-7
j_gene: TRBJ2-2
abundance: medium-sized
CDR3nt: TGTGCCAGCAGCTTATACGCGGGAGGTTCCGGGGAGCTGTTTTTT
CDR3aa: CASSLYAGGSGELFF

d_gene: TRBD1
v_gene: TRBV6-7
j_gene: TRBJ1-6
abundance: medium-sized
CDR3nt: TGTGCCAGCAGTTACTCACGGGACAGGGATGCCTATAATTCACCCCTCCACTTT
CDR3aa: CASSYSRDRDAYNSPLHF

d_gene: TRBD1
v_gene: TRBV20-1
j_gene: TRBJ2-7
abundance: medium-sized
CDR3nt: TGCAGTGCTAGGGGAGCAGGGGGCTTAACCTACGAGCAGTACTTC
CDR3aa: CSARGAGGLTYEQYF

d_gene: .
v_gene: TRBV14
j_gene: TRBJ2-6
abundance: medium-sized
CDR3nt: TGTGCCAGCAGCCGACAGGCCTCTGGGGCCAACGTCCTGACTTTC
CDR3aa: CASSRQASGANVLTF

d_gene: TRBD1
v_gene: TRBV5-1
j_gene: TRBJ1-1
abundance: medium-sized
CDR3nt: TGCGCCAGCAGCTTGGCCCCAGGGGGAACTGAAGCTTTCTTT
CDR3aa: CASSLAPGGTEAFF

d_gene: .
v_gene: TRBV19
j_gene: TRBJ2-2
abundance: medium-sized
CDR3nt: TGTGCCAGTATTTCTTGGAACAGGGGAGGGGAAAACACCGGGGAGCTGTTTTTT
CDR3aa: CASISWNRGGENTGELFF

d_gene: .
v_gene: TRBV29-1
j_gene: TRBJ1-2
abundance: few
CDR3nt: TGCAGCGTCCGGACATTTGAGGGCTACACCTTC
CDR3aa: CSVRTFEGYTF

d_gene: TRBD1
v_gene: TRBV7-2
j_gene: TRBJ2-1
abundance: many
CDR3nt: TGTGCCAGCAGCTTATTCCCGGGACAGCCTGACAATGAGCAGTTCTTC
CDR3aa: CASSLFPGQPDNEQFF

d_gene: .
v_gene: TRBV2
j_gene: TRBJ1-2
abundance: medium-sized
CDR3nt: TGTGCCAGCAGTGAAGTCGTTGGGGACTATGGCTACACCTTC
CDR3aa: CASSEVVGDYGYTF

d_gene: .
v_gene: TRBV28
j_gene: TRBJ2-4
abundance: .
CDR3nt: TGTGCCAGCAGTTTGGTCGGAGCGTTGGCCAAAAACATTCAGTACTTC
CDR3aa: CASSLVGALAKNIQYF

d_gene: .
v_gene: TRBV5-1
j_gene: TRBJ2-7
abundance: medium-sized
CDR3nt: TGCGCCAGCAGCCCTGACACTAAGCAGTACTTC
CDR3aa: CASSPDTKQYF

d_gene: .
v_gene: TRBV11-2
j_gene: TRBJ2-5
abundance: medium-sized
CDR3nt: TGTGCCAGCAGCTTAGTAGGGACCCAGTACTTC
CDR3aa: CASSLVGTQYF

d_gene: .
v_gene: TRBV27
j_gene: TRBJ1-4
abundance: .
CDR3nt: TGTGCCAGCCCCCAGGGGCCAGGAGAAGATGAAAAACTGTTTTTT
CDR3aa: CASPQGPGEDEKLFF

d_gene: TRBD2
v_gene: TRBV6-5
j_gene: TRBJ2-3
abundance: medium-sized
CDR3nt: TGTGCCAGCAAAGGGACTAGCGAGTATTTT
CDR3aa: CASKGTSEYF

d_gene: .
v_gene: TRBV20-1
j_gene: TRBJ2-5
abundance: few
CDR3nt: TGCAGTGCCCCCTCGGGCGCCCGCCAAGAGACCCAGTACTTC
CDR3aa: CSAPSGARQETQYF

d_gene: TRBD1
v_gene: TRBV4-1
j_gene: TRBJ1-6
abundance: medium-sized
CDR3nt: TGCGCCAGCAGCCGGGACAGGCGGTTGGGAGGACGGAATTCACCCCTCCACTTT
CDR3aa: CASSRDRRLGGRNSPLHF